The sequence of this T cell receptor beta chain was determined in a study of OX40 agonist ivuxolimab in advanced cancers. Points from the study as a whole: The mean number of expanded clones was higher in CD8+ T cells than in CD4+.

With V trimmed by 2 bases and J by 5 bases, 7 bases remained unmatched. Germline V gives CDR1 SGHRS, CDR2 YFSETQ. The CDR3 runs to 15 residues. For this clone: Antigen unknown.

TCRdb's copy holds only in-frame clones and misses some; the assay was immunoSEQ multiplex PCR. The data show about 93,000 clones, under 95% seen once. Source: CD4+ or CD8+ T cells sorted from blood, taken in a trial of the OX40 agonist ivuxolimab. The gene calls are TRBV5-1 and TRBJ1-1; 9 nucleotides match TRBD1. This receptor was obtained from an adult with an advanced solid tumor such as melanoma, head and neck, liver or kidney cancer. This CDR3 is CASSLNRGLGTEAFF. In nucleotides, the CDR3 is TGCGCCAGCAGCTTAAACAGGGGGCTGGGGACTGAAGCTTTCTTT.